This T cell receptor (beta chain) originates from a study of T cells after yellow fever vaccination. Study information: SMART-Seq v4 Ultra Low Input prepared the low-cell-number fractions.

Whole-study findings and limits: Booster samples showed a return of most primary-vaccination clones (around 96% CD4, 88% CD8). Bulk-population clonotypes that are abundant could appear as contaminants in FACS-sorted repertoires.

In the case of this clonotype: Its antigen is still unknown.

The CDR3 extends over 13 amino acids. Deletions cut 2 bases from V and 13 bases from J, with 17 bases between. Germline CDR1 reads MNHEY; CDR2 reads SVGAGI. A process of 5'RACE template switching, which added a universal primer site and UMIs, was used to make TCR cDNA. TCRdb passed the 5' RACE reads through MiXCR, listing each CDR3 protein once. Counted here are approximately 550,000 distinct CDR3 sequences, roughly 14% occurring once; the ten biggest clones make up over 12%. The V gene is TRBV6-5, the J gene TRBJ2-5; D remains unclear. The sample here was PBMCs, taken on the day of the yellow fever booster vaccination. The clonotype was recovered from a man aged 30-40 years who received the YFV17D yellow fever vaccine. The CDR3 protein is CASSYTAGQRWYF. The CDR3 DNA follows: TGTGCCAGCAGTTACACGGCCGGGCAGCGTTGGTACTTC.